This T cell receptor beta chain was obtained from a study of cytomegalovirus exposure and HLA in healthy donors. Study conclusions and caveats: According to a later analysis, most TCR beta chains associated with CMV appeared HLA-restricted. In a later analysis, TCR association rates varied by HLA locus: DRB1 most, HLA-C fewest. More clonal expansion characterized HLA-associated TCR beta chains than equally common others in a later analysis.

Primers for the PCR totalled 60 Vbeta and 13 Jbeta. Measured with immunoSEQ multiplex PCR; TCRdb has only the in-frame clones, and not every one. The data show roughly 89,000 clones, about 75% seen once. This CDR3 is built from 16 residues. Germline loops: CDR1 LNHDA, CDR2 SQIVND (reference sequence). Unmatched junction bases numbered 13, after V lost 5 bases and J lost 7 bases. This clone was picked up one time. Its antigen is currently unknown. The chain combines TRBV19 with TRBJ2-7; 11 bases line up with TRBD1. The sample comprised PBMCs. The origin of this receptor is a man younger than 40 in good health and CMV-seropositive. The CDR3 DNA reads as TGTGCCAGTAGTCCCCCAGGGGACAGGGGGTCGGGGGAGCAGTACTTC. Protein: CASSPPGDRGSGEQYF.